Listed below are T cell receptor beta chains from one sample, sequenced in a study of shared clonotypes between healthy human individuals. Using immunoSEQ multiplex PCR, the repertoire was profiled, and TCRdb retains in-frame clones only, with some absent. The profile shows roughly 2,000,000 clones, roughly 95% of them singletons. The sequenced sample was naive CD8+ T cells from PBMCs. The receptors stem from a man in his late teens or twenties in good health. Some clones in this sample may be carry-over from other donors' samples. Each CDR3 is given with its conserved first and last residue. D genes are given only for firm matches. Some rows have no size entry. The others give once, few or many, or a class for an expanded clone.

TRBV7-2	NA	TRBJ1-5	TRBD1	TGTGCCAGCAGCTTAGTTGGAGGGGGCCCCCTAGGTCAGCCCCAGCATTTT	CASSLVGGGPLGQPQHF
TRBV5-4	NA	TRBJ2-7	NA	TGTGCCAGCAGCTCCGGGACGGTGGGCTACGAGCAGTACTTC	CASSSGTVGYEQYF
TRBV27	NA	TRBJ2-1	NA	TGTGCCAGCTTCGGGTTCTCCTACAATGAGCAGTTCTTC	CASFGFSYNEQFF
TRBV27	NA	TRBJ2-7	TRBD2	TGTGCCAGCAGTACACTAGCGGAATCCTACGAGCAGTACTTC	CASSTLAESYEQYF
TRBV11-2	NA	TRBJ2-7	TRBD2	TGTGCCAGCAGCCCCATTACCTTACTAGCGGGATCCTACGAGCAGTACTTC	CASSPITLLAGSYEQYF
TRBV27	NA	TRBJ2-7	NA	TGTGCCAGCAGTAACCGACTAGGGAACTACGAGCAGTACTTC	CASSNRLGNYEQYF
TRBV7-6	NA	TRBJ1-5	NA	TGTGCCAGCAGCCCTTCCGTTAATCAGCCCCAGCATTTT	CASSPSVNQPQHF
TRBV27	NA	TRBJ1-2	NA	TGTGCCAGCAGTTTAAACGGGGCTAACTATGGCTACACCTTC	CASSLNGANYGYTF
TRBV7-9	NA	TRBJ2-2	NA	TGTGCCAGCAGCCCCCCCCTGCGGAACACCGGGGAGCTGTTTTTT	CASSPPLRNTGELFF
TRBV15	NA	TRBJ2-3	NA	TGTGCCACCAGCAGAGTACAGGGAGGCACAGATACGCAGTATTTT	CATSRVQGGTDTQYF
TRBV27	NA	TRBJ1-5	NA	TGTGCCAGCAGTCTAAGCAGATGGCAGCCCCAGCATTTT	CASSLSRWQPQHF
TRBV14	NA	TRBJ2-1	TRBD1	TGTGCCAGCAGCCCCTACAAAGGTGGACAGGGGATTTGGGATGAGCAGTTCTTC	CASSPYKGGQGIWDEQFF
TRBV5-4	NA	TRBJ1-1	NA	TGTGCCAGCAGCTTGTATCCGAACACTGAAGCTTTCTTT	CASSLYPNTEAFF
TRBV11-2	NA	TRBJ2-1	NA	TGTGCCAGCAGCTTAGGAGCGGGTCCAACCTACAATGAGCAGTTCTTC	CASSLGAGPTYNEQFF
TRBV7-6	NA	TRBJ2-5	NA	TGTGCCAGCAGCCCCTGGGGGCATGAAGAGACCCAGTACTTC	CASSPWGHEETQYF
TRBV4-2	NA	TRBJ1-1	NA	TGTGCCAGCAGCCAAGTAGTCGCGGGGACACGGAACACTGAAGCTTTCTTT	CASSQVVAGTRNTEAFF
TRBV11-1	NA	TRBJ1-5	NA	TGTGCCAGCAAATCCCGTGAGGATCAGCCCCAGCATTTT	CASKSREDQPQHF
TRBV5-1	NA	TRBJ2-6	NA	TGCGCCAGCGTCACCTGGCCGTCGGGGGCCAACGTCCTGACTTTC	CASVTWPSGANVLTF
TRBV25-1	NA	TRBJ2-2	TRBD2	TGTGCCAGCACCGGGGGGGTGGTTGGAGCCTCCCCCGGGGAGCTGTTTTTT	CASTGGVVGASPGELFF
TRBV2	NA	TRBJ1-1	NA	TGTGCCAGCAGTGGCAGGACAGTGAACACTGAAGCTTTCTTT	CASSGRTVNTEAFF
TRBV9	NA	TRBJ2-1	NA	TGTGCCAGCGGAAGGGACTTCAAGGACAATGAGCAGTTCTTC	CASGRDFKDNEQFF
TRBV5-4	NA	TRBJ2-7	TRBD2	TGTGCCAGCAGCTCGGGACTAGCGGGAGACTACGAGCAGTACTTC	CASSSGLAGDYEQYF
TRBV9	NA	TRBJ2-1	NA	TGTGCCAGCACGAGGGGGGTTCTCAGCTCCTACAATGAGCAGTTCTTC	CASTRGVLSSYNEQFF
TRBV27	NA	TRBJ2-3	TRBD2	TGTGCCAGCAGTTTAAGGGGCCTGATAGCGGGAGCCACAGATACGCAGTATTTT	CASSLRGLIAGATDTQYF
TRBV27	once	TRBJ2-1	NA	TGTGCCAGCAGTCGGCGGGGCAGCAATGAGCAGTTCTTC	CASSRRGSNEQFF
TRBV19	few	TRBJ2-1	TRBD1	TGTGCCAGTAGAACGGGACAGGGTCTTCATGAGCAGTTCTTC	CASRTGQGLHEQFF
TRBV2	NA	TRBJ2-2	NA	TGTGCCAGCAGCGGACTGGGACGGCTGACCGGGGAGCTGTTTTTT	CASSGLGRLTGELFF
TRBV27	NA	TRBJ2-1	NA	TGTGCCAGCAGAACCTCCGTGGCAGACTCCTACAATGAGCAGTTCTTC	CASRTSVADSYNEQFF
TRBV7-2	NA	TRBJ2-7	TRBD2	TGTGCCAGCAGCCTTTGGGACTACATCTCCTACGAGCAGTACTTC	CASSLWDYISYEQYF
TRBV5-4	NA	TRBJ2-1	TRBD2	TGTGCCAGCAGCTTAGAAGCGGGAGTCTACAATGAGCAGTTCTTC	CASSLEAGVYNEQFF
TRBV9	NA	TRBJ2-7	TRBD2	TGTGCCAGCAGCCCAGCCGCGGGAGGCGAAGGGATGGACGAGCAGTACTTC	CASSPAAGGEGMDEQYF
TRBV7-9	once	TRBJ2-7	NA	TGTGCCAGCAGCGCAGGGGCAAACGAGCAGTACTTC	CASSAGANEQYF
TRBV6-5	NA	TRBJ1-1	TRBD1	TGTGCCAGCAGCAAGGGGGCGCGGGTTGAAGCTTTCTTT	CASSKGARVEAFF
TRBV30	NA	TRBJ2-7	NA	TGTGCCTGGAGTGTCGGTGTGGGCGAGCAGTACTTC	CAWSVGVGEQYF
TRBV7-9	NA	TRBJ2-7	NA	TGTGCCAGCCTCGGGACCAACCCCTACGAGCAGTACTTC	CASLGTNPYEQYF
TRBV27	once	TRBJ2-1	NA	TGTGCCAGCAGTTTATGGGGACTGAATAATGAGCAGTTCTTC	CASSLWGLNNEQFF
TRBV5-6	NA	TRBJ2-3	NA	TGTGCCAGCAGCTTGAACGAGGGTACGCAGTATTTT	CASSLNEGTQYF
TRBV30	once	TRBJ2-7	NA	TGTGCCTGGAGTGCCCGGGGCTACGAGCAGTACTTC	CAWSARGYEQYF
TRBV7-8	NA	TRBJ1-5	TRBD1	TGTGCCAGCAGCTTACACGGGACAGCCGATCAGCCCCAGCATTTT	CASSLHGTADQPQHF
TRBV6-1	once	TRBJ2-1	NA	TGTGCCAGCAGTGAGCGGGAAATCTCCTACAATGAGCAGTTCTTC	CASSEREISYNEQFF
TRBV6-5	NA	TRBJ2-7	NA	TGTGCCAGCAGTTACTCGGAAGGGGCCGAGCAGTACTTC	CASSYSEGAEQYF
TRBV27	NA	TRBJ2-5	TRBD2	TGTGCCAGTTCAGCGGGAGTGGCAGAGACCCAGTACTTC	CASSAGVAETQYF
TRBV10-3	once	TRBJ2-7	TRBD2	TGTGCCAGTAGACTAGCGGAATCCTACGAGCAGTACTTC	CASRLAESYEQYF
TRBV7-8	NA	TRBJ2-7	NA	TGTGCCAGCAGCTTAGGAGGTACCGGCGAGCAGTACTTC	CASSLGGTGEQYF
TRBV6-4	NA	TRBJ1-1	TRBD1	TGTGCCAGCAGTGTTTGGACAGGGGCCACTGAAGCTTTCTTT	CASSVWTGATEAFF
TRBV11-2	NA	TRBJ2-6	TRBD2	TGTGCCAGCAGCCTCCGGGGGGGTACTGGGGCCAACGTCCTGACTTTC	CASSLRGGTGANVLTF
TRBV30	NA	TRBJ1-3	NA	TGTGCCTGGAGTGTAGGGGGCTCTGGAAACACCATATATTTT	CAWSVGGSGNTIYF
TRBV4-1	few	TRBJ2-1	TRBD1	TGCGCCAGCAGCCCCCGGGACAGGGGGCTCAATGAGCAGTTCTTC	CASSPRDRGLNEQFF
TRBV7-9	NA	TRBJ1-2	NA	TGTGCCACAGGACCGAACCAGATAACTAACTATGGCTACACCTTC	CATGPNQITNYGYTF
TRBV5-4	NA	TRBJ2-3	TRBD2	TGTGCCAGCAGCTTGCGGCGGGAGATTTTTACAGATACGCAGTATTTT	CASSLRREIFTDTQYF
TRBV27	NA	TRBJ1-3	NA	TGTGCCAGCAGTTTAAGGGGGACCTCTGGAAACACCATATATTTT	CASSLRGTSGNTIYF
TRBV27	NA	TRBJ1-2	TRBD1	TGTGCCAGCAGGGAGAGGGCAGGGGGCGGGTATGGCTACACCTTC	CASRERAGGGYGYTF
TRBV7-9	NA	TRBJ1-1	NA	TGTGCCAGCAGCTTAGTCCAGGGACGGGCTGAAGCTTTCTTT	CASSLVQGRAEAFF
TRBV9	NA	TRBJ2-1	NA	TGTGCCAGCAGCGGAAGGGGCTATGAGCAGTTCTTC	CASSGRGYEQFF
TRBV11-2	NA	TRBJ2-7	TRBD2	TGTGCCAGCAGCGATCGGGCTAGCGGGAGTTACGAGCAGTACTTC	CASSDRASGSYEQYF
TRBV27	NA	TRBJ2-7	NA	TGTGCCAGCACCTCAGGGGGGTTAAGCTACGAGCAGTACTTC	CASTSGGLSYEQYF
TRBV6-1	NA	TRBJ1-6	NA	TGTGCCAGCAGTGAAGACAGTTCACCCCTCCACTTT	CASSEDSSPLHF
TRBV9	NA	TRBJ2-1	TRBD2	TGTGCCAGCAGCGCGATAGGGGAAGGAGCGGGAGGACGGGATGAGCAGTTCTTC	CASSAIGEGAGGRDEQFF
TRBV19	once	TRBJ1-1	NA	TGTGCCAGTAGCCCGTGGGCCGAGGGGAACACTGAAGCTTTCTTT	CASSPWAEGNTEAFF
TRBV6-6	NA	TRBJ2-7	NA	TGTGCCAGCAGTTACTCCGGGCCGGTCTACGAGCAGTACTTC	CASSYSGPVYEQYF